This T cell receptor (beta chain) was sequenced for a study of post-analysis software for immune sequencing data. On the study more broadly: Relapsing-remitting, secondary progressive and progressive-relapsing multiple sclerosis were all included among the disease courses.

As regards this clonotype: The antigen is undetermined.

Presence of unique molecular identifiers characterized the TCR beta cDNA libraries. From the PCR reads, TCRdb called clonotypes with MiXCR, one entry per CDR3 protein. The sample consists of some 690,000 distinct CDR3 sequences, 55% to 60% of them appearing once. V shed 7 bases and J shed 5 bases, with 19 bases lying between them. Germline-derived CDR1 and CDR2 are MGHDK and SYGVNS. The CDR3 totals 15 residues. Regarding the study as a whole: When patients were compared with controls, five TRBV segments were more frequent, TRBV5-6, TRBV5-1 and TRBV20-1 among them. Batch-matched samples strongly co-clustered by F measure.

The rearrangement uses TRBV25-1 and TRBJ2-3; D is possibly TRBD2 (6 bases). Sequenced material: blood. The source of this sequence is a girl aged 2-10 years with multiple sclerosis. The CDR3 loop is CASIFSGAGVDTQYF. The DNA of the CDR3 is TGTGCCAGCATTTTTAGCGGTGCAGGTGTAGATACGCAGTATTTT.